This passage covers 31 T cell receptor beta chains from one sample sequenced in a study of cytomegalovirus exposure and HLA in healthy donors. The PCR employed 60 Vbeta primers together with 13 Jbeta primers. Assay: immunoSEQ multiplex PCR; the TCRdb copy retains only in-frame clones and omits some. The table records about 130,000 clones, approximately 80% of them present only once. The specimen sequenced was PBMCs. These receptors all come from a woman between 18 and 29 years old in good health and CMV-seronegative.

The rearrangement links TRBV7-6 to TRBJ2-1, with TRBD2 matching over 7 bases. Germline V gene lookup returns CDR1 SGHVS and CDR2 FNYEAQ. The V gene end was trimmed by 7 bases and the J gene end by 8 bases; junction bases not matched to a gene: 11. The CDR3 is 14 residues long. The DNA of the CDR3 is TGTGCCAGCACCGAAGGGACTATTCTCCATGAGCAGTTCTTC. It specifies CASTEGTILHEQFF.

This clone was seen a few times. This chain connects TRBV6-1 to TRBJ2-3, with TRBD2 as a possible D gene (5 bases). Germline CDR1 MNHNS, CDR2 SASEGT. The CDR3 is 16 residues long. V was clipped by 4 bases and J by 2 bases, with 16 bases between them. The CDR3 DNA reads as TGTGCCAGCAGTGTCTGGACTGCAGAATACACAGATACGCAGTATTTT. Translated, it gives CASSVWTAEYTDTQYF.

The J gene is TRBJ1-2, the V gene TRBV10-3; 7 positions match TRBD1. The germline V gene has CDR1 ENHRY and CDR2 SYGVKD. The length of the CDR3 is 14 residues. With V trimmed by 1 base and J by 4 bases, 3 bases remained unmatched. The DNA of the CDR3 is TGTGCCATCAGTGAGTTGGGACAGCTCTATGGCTACACCTTC. Protein: CAISELGQLYGYTF.

The rearrangement uses TRBV11-2 and TRBJ2-1; 7 bases agree with TRBD1. The CDR3 sequence is 12 residues long. Germline V CDR1 and CDR2: SGHAT, FQNNGV. The V segment lost 4 bases and the J segment 10 bases; nucleotides outside the gene matches: 4. CDR3 protein: CASSSAGGEQFF. The CDR3 DNA sequence: TGTGCCAGCAGCTCCGCAGGGGGAGAGCAGTTCTTC.

The V call is TRBV28, the J call TRBJ1-1; D is uncertain. V lost 6 bases and J 3 bases, leaving 14 bases between the germline ends. Germline V gene lookup returns CDR1 MDHEN and CDR2 SYDVKM. This CDR3 comprises 14 residues. The CDR3 coding sequence is TGTGCCAGCAGCCCTCCCGGGGTTTACACTGAAGCTTTCTTT. It specifies CASSPPGVYTEAFF.

This clone has only a few counts. The J gene is TRBJ2-5, the V gene TRBV5-4; 8 bases agree with TRBD2. The CDR3 length is 15 residues. In germline, CDR1 is SGHNT, CDR2 YYREEE (reference sequence). J gave up 2 bases and V 3 bases, and 6 bases lay outside the gene matches. The CDR3 here is CASSWMLAGQETQYF. CDR3 nucleotides: TGTGCCAGCAGCTGGATGCTAGCGGGTCAAGAGACCCAGTACTTC. Supplemented by reference TRBV5-4 and TRBJ2-5, the full variable domain reads ETGVTQSPTHLIKTRGQQVTLRCSSQSGHNTVSWYQQALGQGPQFIFQYYREEENGRGNFPPRFSGLQFPNYSSELNVNALELDDSALYLCASSWMLAGQETQYFGPGTRLLVL.

This clone was seen only once. The chain combines TRBV30 with TRBJ1-2, with 9 bases that match TRBD1. CDR1 is GTSNPN and CDR2 is SVGIG in the germline V gene (reference sequence). The CDR3 is 15 residues long. V lost 2 bases, J lost 8 bases, and 12 bases stayed unmatched. This CDR3 reads CAWSLGQGATRGYTF. In nucleotides, the CDR3 is TGTGCCTGGAGTTTGGGACAGGGAGCCACGAGGGGCTACACCTTC.

V gene TRBV27 combines with J gene TRBJ2-5; D not certain. Trimming took 7 bases from V and 7 from J, leaving 10 bases between them. Germline V gene lookup returns CDR1 MNHEY and CDR2 SMNVEV (reference sequence). The CDR3 runs to 11 residues. The CDR3: CASTRYGTQYF. The CDR3 DNA reads TGTGCCAGCACTAGGTACGGGACCCAGTACTTC.

A few counts support this clone. The V gene is TRBV27, the J gene TRBJ1-1, with 7 nucleotides matching TRBD1. Germline V gene sequence: CDR1 MNHEY, CDR2 SMNVEV (reference sequence). CDR3 length: 15 amino acids. The ends lost 6 bases at V and 1 base at J; junction bases unmatched: 8. The CDR3 loop is CASRESGTENTEAFF. In DNA, the CDR3 is TGTGCCAGCAGGGAATCCGGGACAGAGAACACTGAAGCTTTCTTT.

The rearrangement links TRBV19 to TRBJ1-1; 7 bases fit TRBD1. The CDR3 has 15 residues. J was trimmed by 1 base and V by 5 bases; bases with no gene match: 7. Germline CDR1 LNHDA, CDR2 SQIVND (reference sequence). The CDR3 reads CASSARQGSNTEAFF. In nucleotides, the CDR3 is TGTGCCAGTAGTGCAAGACAGGGATCGAACACTGAAGCTTTCTTT.

The chain employs TRBV4-1 and TRBJ2-1, with 7 bases that match TRBD2. This CDR3 contains 18 residues. V dropped 2 bases and J dropped 0; count of bases not matched to a gene: 10. The germline gives CDR1 MGHRA, CDR2 YSYEKL. In DNA form, the CDR3 reads TGCGCCAGCAGCCAAACCCCCCTCCGCGGGAGCTCCTACAATGAGCAGTTCTTC. This translates into CASSQTPLRGSSYNEQFF.

V gene TRBV4-2 combines with J gene TRBJ2-2, with D maybe TRBD2 (6 bases). Germline CDR1 and CDR2: LGHNA and YNFKEQ. With 4 bases removed from V and 6 bases from J, the gap between germline ends came to 9 bases. The CDR3 covers 13 residues. The CDR3 region is CASSPIAAGELFF. CDR3 DNA sequence: TGTGCCAGCAGCCCTATAGCGGCCGGGGAGCTGTTTTTT.

In its sample, this clone was seen once. The chain uses TRBV5-4 and TRBJ1-5, with unresolved D. This CDR3 comprises 18 residues. The germline V gene encodes CDR1 SGHNT and CDR2 YYREEE (reference sequence). V dropped 0 bases and J dropped 7 bases, with 23 bases sitting between them. The CDR3 region is CASSLVTPVLYWWQPQHF. The CDR3 DNA sequence: TGTGCCAGCAGCTTGGTGACACCAGTTTTATATTGGTGGCAGCCCCAGCATTTT.

The count of this clone is one. This chain uses TRBV5-8 with TRBJ2-1; 9 nucleotides align to TRBD2. V dropped 6 bases and J dropped 3; count of bases not matched to a gene: 10. The CDR3 contains 16 residues. Germline loops: CDR1 SGHTS, CDR2 YDEGEE. The CDR3 region is CASNSRGRANYNEQFF. In DNA, the CDR3 is TGTGCCAGCAACTCCCGCGGGAGGGCCAACTACAATGAGCAGTTCTTC.

J is TRBJ1-1 and V is TRBV25-1; TRBD1 agrees at 7 bases. The CDR3 has 15 residues. Per germline, CDR1 MGHDK and CDR2 SYGVNS. Trimming removed 0 bases from V and 5 bases from J; junction bases left unmatched: 6. CDR3 region: CASSEYRGGETEAFF. The CDR3, as DNA: TGTGCCAGCAGTGAATATAGAGGGGGCGAAACTGAAGCTTTCTTT.

The CDR3 nucleotides read TGTGCCAGCAGCCCGTGGACAGGGAGTGCAACTAATGAAAAACTGTTTTTT. Encoded protein: CASSPWTGSATNEKLFF. The rearrangement links TRBV7-9 to TRBJ1-4; 8 bases fit TRBD1. Unmatched junction bases numbered 8, after V lost 5 bases and J lost 0 bases. Germline V CDR1 and CDR2: SEHNR, FQNEAQ (reference sequence). The CDR3 covers 17 residues. The full variable domain, with the rest looked up from reference TRBV7-9 and TRBJ1-4, is DTGVSQNPRHKITKRGQNVTFRCDPISEHNRLYWYRQTLGQGPEFLTYFQNEAQLEKSRLLSDRFSAERPKGSFSTLEIQRTEQGDSAMYLCASSPWTGSATNEKLFFGSGTQLSVL.

The chain employs TRBV16 and TRBJ2-1, with a possible D match to TRBD1 (6 bases). V lost 2 bases and J lost 0, with 11 bases in between. The CDR3 contains 16 residues. In germline, CDR1 is KGHSY, CDR2 FQNENV. The CDR3 DNA reads TGTGCCAGCAGCCAACTCGACAGGAGCTCCTACAATGAGCAGTTCTTC. Protein product: CASSQLDRSSYNEQFF.

The chain joins TRBV11-2 to TRBJ2-7, with D maybe TRBD1 (6 bases). Germline loops: CDR1 SGHAT, CDR2 FQNNGV. The ends were cut back, 0 bases at V and 6 bases at J, with 6 bases in the middle. There are 12 residues in the CDR3. CDR3: CASSLEGGEQYF. The CDR3 region has the DNA TGTGCCAGCAGCTTAGAAGGGGGCGAGCAGTACTTC.

The chain joins TRBV15 to TRBJ2-3, with no clear D. The CDR3 consists of 13 residues. CDR1 is LNHNV, CDR2 YYDKDF, per germline (reference sequence). V was pared by 0 bases and J by 5 bases, with 6 bases between. The CDR3 sequence is CATSREREDTQYF. CDR3 DNA: TGTGCCACCAGCAGAGAGCGTGAAGATACGCAGTATTTT. Full variable domain (missing parts from reference TRBV15 and TRBJ2-3): DAMVIQNPRYQVTQFGKPVTLSCSQTLNHNVMYWYQQKSSQAPKLLFHYYDKDFNNEADTPDNFQSRRPNTSFCFLDIRSPGLGDTAMYLCATSREREDTQYFGPGTRLTVL.

This chain joins TRBV5-6 and TRBJ2-7, with D maybe TRBD2 (5 bases). CDR1 and CDR2 (germline): SGHDT, YYEEEE. Trimming pared 9 bases from V and 0 bases from J, leaving 16 bases between. This CDR3 region has 14 residues. The CDR3 here is CATLPSGGSYEQYF. The CDR3 DNA reads as TGTGCCACTCTCCCCAGCGGAGGCTCCTACGAGCAGTACTTC.

This sequence joins TRBV30 and TRBJ1-2; D is ambiguous. The V and J ends lost 2 bases and 1 base respectively, with 14 bases between them. The CDR3 spans 15 residues. Germline CDR1 and CDR2: GTSNPN and SVGIG (reference sequence). This CDR3 reads CAWSPLGSGNYGYTF. The CDR3 bases are TGTGCCTGGAGTCCCCTGGGGAGCGGTAACTATGGCTACACCTTC.

The chain combines TRBV11-3 with TRBJ2-5; 9 bases fit TRBD2. V was clipped by 1 base and J by 1 base; unmatched bases: 1. Germline V lookup: CDR1 SGHNT, CDR2 YENEEA. The CDR3 length is 15 residues. The chain's CDR3 is CASSLGLAAQETQYF. The CDR3 DNA follows: TGTGCCAGCAGCTTAGGACTAGCGGCCCAAGAGACCCAGTACTTC.

Only one count was recorded for this clone. The chain couples TRBV12-5 to TRBJ1-2; 7 nucleotides match TRBD1. This CDR3 comprises 13 residues. Per the germline V gene, CDR1 is LGHNT and CDR2 is FRNRAP. The ends lost 5 bases at V and 6 bases at J; junction bases unmatched: 6. The CDR3 sequence is CASGPTGENGYTF. The CDR3 bases are TGTGCTAGTGGTCCCACAGGGGAAAATGGCTACACCTTC.

The rearrangement uses TRBV7-8 and TRBJ1-1, with 8 bases fitting TRBD1. This CDR3 is built from 15 residues. V dropped 6 bases and J dropped 4; count of bases not matched to a gene: 10. Per germline, CDR1 SGHVS and CDR2 FQNEAQ. CDR3 nucleotides: TGTGCCAGCAGACCCGGACAGGGTTGGGGCACTGAAGCTTTCTTT. Its protein product is CASRPGQGWGTEAFF.

The rearrangement links TRBV19 to TRBJ1-2; D is perhaps TRBD1 (6 bases). Trimming removed 1 base at V and 8 bases at J, with 14 bases between. The CDR3 has 14 residues. Germline CDR1 reads LNHDA; CDR2 reads SQIVND (reference sequence). The CDR3 sequence is CASSIVGARRGYTF. For the CDR3, the DNA is TGTGCCAGTAGTATAGTGGGGGCGAGGAGGGGCTACACCTTC.

The chain links TRBV18 to TRBJ2-3, with D maybe TRBD1 (6 bases). Deletions cut 3 bases from V and 0 bases from J, with 10 bases between. There are 15 residues in the CDR3. Germline-derived CDR1 and CDR2 are KGHSH and LQKENI. CDR3 DNA: TGTGCCAGCTCACCGGCAGGGGCCAGCACAGATACGCAGTATTTT. Encoded protein: CASSPAGASTDTQYF.

V gene TRBV18 combines with J gene TRBJ1-1; TRBD1 matches 8 bases. This CDR3 has 15 residues. After removal of 2 bases from V and 0 bases from J, the junction contained 2 bases not matched to a gene. Germline loops: CDR1 KGHSH, CDR2 LQKENI. CDR3 nucleotides: TGTGCCAGCTCACCAGGGGGACAGGTGAACACTGAAGCTTTCTTT. Translation: CASSPGGQVNTEAFF.

The gene calls are TRBV19 and TRBJ2-7; tentatively, D is TRBD2 (7 bases). The CDR3 has 14 amino acids. The germline CDR1 and CDR2 sequences are LNHDA and SQIVND (reference sequence). V lost 5 bases, J lost 4 bases, and 15 bases lay in between. The CDR3 coding sequence is TGTGCCAGTAGTGAGGGGGGCGGGAGTTACGAGCAGTACTTC. Amino acid sequence: CASSEGGGSYEQYF.

Here the CDR3 reads CAISVGGGETQYF. CDR3 bases: TGTGCCATCAGTGTGGGGGGGGGAGAGACCCAGTACTTC. V gene TRBV10-3 combines with J gene TRBJ2-5; TRBD2 aligns across 7 bases. Germline V lookup: CDR1 ENHRY, CDR2 SYGVKD. The V segment lost 4 bases and the J segment 4 bases; nucleotides outside the gene matches: 3. The CDR3 length is 13 residues.

A few counts support this clone. The gene calls are TRBV9 and TRBJ2-1; 9 bases agree with TRBD2. Germline CDR1 is SGDLS and CDR2 is YYNGEE. With V trimmed by 0 bases and J by 15 bases, 10 bases remained unmatched. The CDR3 contains 14 residues. In DNA form, the CDR3 reads TGTGCCAGCAGCGTAGGCCCTAGCGGGAAGGTTCCGTTCTTC. Amino acids: CASSVGPSGKVPFF. The full variable domain, completed using reference TRBV9 and TRBJ2-1, is DSGVTQTPKHLITATGQRVTLRCSPRSGDLSVYWYQQSLDQGLQFLIQYYNGEERAKGNILERFSAQQFPDLHSELNLSSLELGDSALYFCASSVGPSGKVPFFGPGTRLTVL.

This clone was observed a few times. The V and J genes are TRBV5-1 and TRBJ2-7; D remains ambiguous. The CDR3 extends over 10 amino acids. CDR1 and CDR2 (germline): SGHRS, YFSETQ. The V end lost 9 bases, the J end lost 1 base, and 5 bases lay between the germline ends. CDR3 bases: TGCGCCACCAAATCCTACGAGCAGTACTTC. It yields the protein CATKSYEQYF.